This is a list of T cell receptor beta chains from one sample in a study of control samples from healthy donors and cancer patients. Sequencing used immunoSEQ multiplex PCR; TCRdb keeps in-frame clones, though not all of them. The sample lists 100,000 to 150,000 clones, around 87% occurring once. Source material: blood. These receptors all stem from a man in his forties in good health. Both conserved end residues are part of each CDR3.

V gene: TRBV29-1; J gene: TRBJ1-1; CDR3 protein: CSVVATTNTEAFF
V gene: TRBV5-6; J gene: TRBJ2-3; CDR3 protein: CASSLFQTLLAGETDTQYF
V gene: TRBV7-9; J gene: TRBJ2-7; CDR3 protein: CASSFSLGAYEQYF
V gene: TRBV11-3; J gene: TRBJ1-5; CDR3 protein: CASSLDRYQPQHF
V gene: TRBV24-1; J gene: TRBJ1-1; CDR3 protein: CATSGTSRDSMPFF
V gene: TRBV25-1; J gene: TRBJ2-2; CDR3 protein: CASSDRGVRGNTGELFF
V gene: TRBV3-1/TRBV3-2; J gene: TRBJ1-1; CDR3 protein: CASTQRQMNTEAFF
V gene: TRBV24-1; J gene: TRBJ2-7; CDR3 protein: CATSAGGDEQYF
V gene: TRBV3-1/TRBV3-2; J gene: TRBJ2-1; CDR3 protein: CASSQMGASEQFF
V gene: TRBV21-1; J gene: TRBJ2-5; CDR3 protein: CASSKDRGDNQETQYF
V gene: TRBV5-4; J gene: TRBJ2-5; CDR3 protein: CASATGGEARETQYF
V gene: TRBV9; J gene: TRBJ2-1; CDR3 protein: CASSVVGLAGGSSSYNEQFF
V gene: TRBV9; J gene: TRBJ2-2; CDR3 protein: CASTESSGELFF
V gene: TRBV6-5; J gene: TRBJ2-6; CDR3 protein: CASSYGAGANVLTF
V gene: TRBV12-5; J gene: TRBJ2-1; CDR3 protein: CASGINEQFF
V gene: TRBV5-1; J gene: TRBJ1-1; CDR3 protein: CASSLGWGQSTEAFF
V gene: TRBV18; J gene: TRBJ1-2; CDR3 protein: CASSETGGEGYGYTF
V gene: TRBV5-1; J gene: TRBJ2-1; CDR3 protein: CASSAGQGLPDNEQFF
V gene: TRBV12-5; J gene: TRBJ1-2; CDR3 protein: CASGFARIPNYGYTF
V gene: TRBV9; J gene: TRBJ1-1; CDR3 protein: CASSVQVFGEAFF
V gene: TRBV30; J gene: TRBJ1-1; CDR3 protein: CAWSQGPTEAFF
V gene: TRBV5-6; J gene: TRBJ2-7; CDR3 protein: CASSLWAVRTPTSYEQYF
V gene: TRBV5-1; J gene: TRBJ2-6; CDR3 protein: CASSLRPAGANVLTF
V gene: TRBV9; J gene: TRBJ1-4; CDR3 protein: CASSPETTNEKLFF
V gene: TRBV5-1; J gene: TRBJ1-2; CDR3 protein: CASSLLDSTDSGYTF